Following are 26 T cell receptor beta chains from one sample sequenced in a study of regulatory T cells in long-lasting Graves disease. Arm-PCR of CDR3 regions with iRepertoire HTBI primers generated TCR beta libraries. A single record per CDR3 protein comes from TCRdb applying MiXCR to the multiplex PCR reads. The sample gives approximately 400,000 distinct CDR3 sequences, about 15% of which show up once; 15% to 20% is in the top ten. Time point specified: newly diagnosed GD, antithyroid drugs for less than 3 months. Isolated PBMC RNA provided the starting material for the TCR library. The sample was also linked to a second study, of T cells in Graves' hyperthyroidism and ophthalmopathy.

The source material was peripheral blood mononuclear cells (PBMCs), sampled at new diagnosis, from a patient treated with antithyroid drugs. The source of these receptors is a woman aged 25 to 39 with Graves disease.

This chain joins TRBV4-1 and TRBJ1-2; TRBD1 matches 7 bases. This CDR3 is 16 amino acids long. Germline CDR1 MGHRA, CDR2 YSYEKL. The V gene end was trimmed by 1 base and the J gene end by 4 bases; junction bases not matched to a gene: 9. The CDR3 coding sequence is TGCGCCAGCAGCCAAGTCCCGGGACAGTCCCCCTATGGCTACACCTTC. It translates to CASSQVPGQSPYGYTF.

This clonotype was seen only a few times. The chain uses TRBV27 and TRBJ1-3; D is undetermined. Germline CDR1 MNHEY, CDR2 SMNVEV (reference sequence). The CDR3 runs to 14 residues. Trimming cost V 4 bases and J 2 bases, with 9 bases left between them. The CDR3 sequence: CASSSGVAGNTIYF. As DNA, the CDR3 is TGTGCCAGCAGTTCCGGGGTAGCTGGAAACACCATATATTTT.

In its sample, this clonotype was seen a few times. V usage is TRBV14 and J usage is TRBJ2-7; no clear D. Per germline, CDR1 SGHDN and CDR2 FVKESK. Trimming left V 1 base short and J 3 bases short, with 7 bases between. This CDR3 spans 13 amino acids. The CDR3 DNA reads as TGTGCCAGCAGCCAAGCCCCCGGCTACGAGCAGTACTTC. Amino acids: CASSQAPGYEQYF. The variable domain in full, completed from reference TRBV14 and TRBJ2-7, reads EAGVTQFPSHSVIEKGQTVTLRCDPISGHDNLYWYRRVMGKEIKFLLHFVKESKQDESGMPNNRFLAERTGGTYSTLKVQPAELEDSGVYFCASSQAPGYEQYFGPGTRLTVT.

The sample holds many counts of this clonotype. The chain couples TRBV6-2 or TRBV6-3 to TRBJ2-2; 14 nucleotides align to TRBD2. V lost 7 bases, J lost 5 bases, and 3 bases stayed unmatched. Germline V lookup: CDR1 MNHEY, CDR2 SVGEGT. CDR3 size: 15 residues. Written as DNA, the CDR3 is TGTGCCAGCACAGGACTAGCGGGAGGTACCGGGGAGCTGTTTTTT. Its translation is CASTGLAGGTGELFF.

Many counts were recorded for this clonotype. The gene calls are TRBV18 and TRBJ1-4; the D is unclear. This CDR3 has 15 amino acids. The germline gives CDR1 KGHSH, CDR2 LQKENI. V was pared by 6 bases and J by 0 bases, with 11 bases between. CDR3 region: CASSPQDSTNEKLFF. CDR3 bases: TGTGCCAGCTCTCCGCAAGACTCAACTAATGAAAAACTGTTTTTT.

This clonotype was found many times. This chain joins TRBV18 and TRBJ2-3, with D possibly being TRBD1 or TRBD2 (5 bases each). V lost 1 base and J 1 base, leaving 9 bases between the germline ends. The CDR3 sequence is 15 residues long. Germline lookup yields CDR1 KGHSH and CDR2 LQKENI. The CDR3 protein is CASSPRLGGTDTQYF. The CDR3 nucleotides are TGTGCCAGCTCACCACGGCTGGGGGGCACAGATACGCAGTATTTT.

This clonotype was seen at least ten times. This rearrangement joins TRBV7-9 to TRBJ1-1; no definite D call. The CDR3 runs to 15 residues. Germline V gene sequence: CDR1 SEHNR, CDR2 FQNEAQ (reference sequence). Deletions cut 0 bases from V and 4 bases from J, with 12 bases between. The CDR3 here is CASSLAAGFSTEAFF. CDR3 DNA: TGTGCCAGCAGCTTAGCTGCCGGGTTTTCCACTGAAGCTTTCTTT.

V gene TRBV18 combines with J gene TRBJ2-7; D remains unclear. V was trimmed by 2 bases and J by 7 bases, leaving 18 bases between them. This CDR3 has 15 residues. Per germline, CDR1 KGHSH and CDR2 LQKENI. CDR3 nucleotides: TGTGCCAGCTCACCATCCCCCATCCTACCGTGGGAGCAGTACTTC. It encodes CASSPSPILPWEQYF.

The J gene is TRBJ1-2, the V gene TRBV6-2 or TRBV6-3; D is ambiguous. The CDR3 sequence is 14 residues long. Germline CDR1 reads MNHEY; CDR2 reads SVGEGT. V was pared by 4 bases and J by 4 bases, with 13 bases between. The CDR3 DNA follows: TGTGCCAGCAGTTTATCGGCGCGGGGCTATGGCTACACCTTC. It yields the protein CASSLSARGYGYTF.

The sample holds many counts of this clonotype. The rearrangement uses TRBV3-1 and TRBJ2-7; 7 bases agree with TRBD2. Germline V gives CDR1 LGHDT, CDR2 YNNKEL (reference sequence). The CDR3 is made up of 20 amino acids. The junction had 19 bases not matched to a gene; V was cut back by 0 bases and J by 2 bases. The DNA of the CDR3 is TGTGCCAGCAGCCAAGATCCGATCGGGCTAGCGGCGAGGTTGCCCTACGAGCAGTACTTC. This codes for CASSQDPIGLAARLPYEQYF.

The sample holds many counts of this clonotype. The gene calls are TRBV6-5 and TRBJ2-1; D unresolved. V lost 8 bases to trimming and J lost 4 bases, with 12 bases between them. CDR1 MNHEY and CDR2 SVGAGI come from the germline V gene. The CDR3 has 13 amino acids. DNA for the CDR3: TGTGCCAGCGGTTTAGTGTTATACAATGAGCAGTTCTTC. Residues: CASGLVLYNEQFF.

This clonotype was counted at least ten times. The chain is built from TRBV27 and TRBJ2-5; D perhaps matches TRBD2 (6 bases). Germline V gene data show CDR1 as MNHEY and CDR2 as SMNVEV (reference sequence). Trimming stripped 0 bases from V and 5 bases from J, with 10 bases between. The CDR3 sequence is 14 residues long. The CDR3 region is CASSLSGGEETQYF. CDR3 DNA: TGTGCCAGCAGTTTATCGGGGGGAGAGGAGACCCAGTACTTC.

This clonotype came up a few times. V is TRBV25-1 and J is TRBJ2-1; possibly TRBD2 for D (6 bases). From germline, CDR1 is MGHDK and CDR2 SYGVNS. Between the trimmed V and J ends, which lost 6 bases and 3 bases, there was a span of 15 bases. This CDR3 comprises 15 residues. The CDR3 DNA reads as TGTGCCAGCAGCGGGCCCGGGACTCACTACAATGAGCAGTTCTTC. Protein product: CASSGPGTHYNEQFF.

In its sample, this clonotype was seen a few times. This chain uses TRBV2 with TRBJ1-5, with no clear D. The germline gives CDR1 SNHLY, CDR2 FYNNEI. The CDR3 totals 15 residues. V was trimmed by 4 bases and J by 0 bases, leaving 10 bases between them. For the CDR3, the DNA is TGTGCCAGCAGTGTCGCCGCAGCTAGCAATCAGCCCCAGCATTTT. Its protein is CASSVAAASNQPQHF.

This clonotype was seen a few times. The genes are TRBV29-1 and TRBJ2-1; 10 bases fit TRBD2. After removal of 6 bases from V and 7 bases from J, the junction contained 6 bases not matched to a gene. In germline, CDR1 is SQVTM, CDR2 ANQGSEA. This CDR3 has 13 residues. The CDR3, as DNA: TGCAGCGTAACAGCGGGAGGGCCTAATGAGCAGTTCTTC. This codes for CSVTAGGPNEQFF.

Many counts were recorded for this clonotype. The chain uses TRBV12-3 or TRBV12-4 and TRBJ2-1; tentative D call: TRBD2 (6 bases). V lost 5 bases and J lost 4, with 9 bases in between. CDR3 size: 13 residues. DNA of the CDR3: TGTGCCAGCAGTCCCGGGGGTTACAATGAGCAGTTCTTC. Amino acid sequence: CASSPGGYNEQFF.

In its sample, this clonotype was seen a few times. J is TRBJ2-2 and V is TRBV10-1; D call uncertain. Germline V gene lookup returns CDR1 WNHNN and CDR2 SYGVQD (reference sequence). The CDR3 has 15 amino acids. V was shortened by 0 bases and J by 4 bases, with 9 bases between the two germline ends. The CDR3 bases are TGCGCCAGCAGTGAGTCTATTTGGGGCACCGGGGAGCTGTTTTTT. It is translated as CASSESIWGTGELFF.

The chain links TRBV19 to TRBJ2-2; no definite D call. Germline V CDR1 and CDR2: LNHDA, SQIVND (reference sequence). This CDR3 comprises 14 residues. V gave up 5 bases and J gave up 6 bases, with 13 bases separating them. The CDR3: CASSRAMTAGELFF. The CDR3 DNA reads TGTGCCAGTAGTCGGGCGATGACGGCCGGGGAGCTGTTTTTT.

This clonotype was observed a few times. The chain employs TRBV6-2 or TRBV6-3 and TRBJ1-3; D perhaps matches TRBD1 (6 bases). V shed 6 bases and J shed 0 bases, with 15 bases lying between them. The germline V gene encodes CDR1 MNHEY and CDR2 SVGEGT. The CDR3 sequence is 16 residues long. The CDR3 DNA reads TGTGCCAGCAGGTCTACAGGGTTCCCCTCTGGAAACACCATATATTTT. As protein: CASRSTGFPSGNTIYF.

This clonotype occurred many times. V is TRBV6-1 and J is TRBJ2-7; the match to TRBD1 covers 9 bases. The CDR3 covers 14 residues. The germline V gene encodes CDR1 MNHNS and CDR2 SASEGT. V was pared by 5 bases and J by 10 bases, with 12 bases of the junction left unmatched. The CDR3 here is CASSHRPRDRVQYF. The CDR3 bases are TGTGCCAGCAGTCACCGTCCCCGGGACAGGGTCCAGTACTTC.

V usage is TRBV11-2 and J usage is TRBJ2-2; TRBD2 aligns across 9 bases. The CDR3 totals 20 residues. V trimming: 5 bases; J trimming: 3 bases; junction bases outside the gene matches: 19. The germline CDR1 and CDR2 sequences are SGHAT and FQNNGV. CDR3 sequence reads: CASSRGKAGGPPGDTGELFF. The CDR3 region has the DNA TGTGCCAGCAGCCGGGGGAAAGCGGGAGGCCCCCCGGGAGACACCGGGGAGCTGTTTTTT.

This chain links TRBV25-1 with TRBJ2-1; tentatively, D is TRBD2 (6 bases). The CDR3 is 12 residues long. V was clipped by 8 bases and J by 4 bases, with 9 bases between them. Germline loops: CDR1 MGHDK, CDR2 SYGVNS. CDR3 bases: TGTGCCAGCGGGAGGCTTTACAATGAGCAGTTCTTC. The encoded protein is CASGRLYNEQFF.

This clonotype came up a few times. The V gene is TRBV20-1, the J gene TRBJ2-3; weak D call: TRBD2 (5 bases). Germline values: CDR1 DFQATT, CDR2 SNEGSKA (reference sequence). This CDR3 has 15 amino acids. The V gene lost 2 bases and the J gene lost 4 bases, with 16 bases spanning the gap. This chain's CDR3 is CSARLSLAGPDTQYF. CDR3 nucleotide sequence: TGCAGTGCTAGACTTTCCCTAGCCGGTCCAGATACGCAGTATTTT.

The CDR3 sequence: CASRRELSYNEQFF. The CDR3 nucleotides read TGTGCCAGCAGGCGGGAGTTATCCTACAATGAGCAGTTCTTC. V is TRBV6-1 and J is TRBJ2-1, with 7 bases identical to TRBD2. In germline, CDR1 is MNHNS, CDR2 SASEGT. J lost 1 base, V lost 6 bases, and 3 bases had no gene match. The CDR3 runs 14 residues.

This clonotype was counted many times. The CDR3: CASSSPRGAQVQETQYF. CDR3 bases: TGTGCCAGCAGCTCCCCGCGGGGGGCGCAGGTCCAAGAGACCCAGTACTTC. The rearrangement uses TRBV7-9 and TRBJ2-5; 8 bases align to TRBD2. This CDR3 contains 17 residues. CDR1 and CDR2 (germline): SEHNR, FQNEAQ (reference sequence). With V trimmed by 4 bases and J by 1 base, 11 bases remained unmatched.

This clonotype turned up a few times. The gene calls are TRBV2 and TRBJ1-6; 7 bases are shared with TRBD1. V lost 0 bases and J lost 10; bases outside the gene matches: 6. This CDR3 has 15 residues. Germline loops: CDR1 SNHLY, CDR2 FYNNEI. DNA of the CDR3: TGTGCCAGCAGTGAAGCGCACAGGGGACAGTCACCCCTCCACTTT. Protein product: CASSEAHRGQSPLHF.